Below are 9 T cell receptor beta chains sequenced from a single sample in a study of control samples from healthy donors and cancer patients. Produced via immunoSEQ multiplex PCR; TCRdb's table is partial and in-frame only. This sample has 390,000 or so clones, with about nine tenths found just once. Source material: PBMCs. The receptor set was obtained from a man aged 40-49 years with head and neck cancer.

The gene calls are TRBV5-1 and TRBJ2-3, with 8 bases fitting TRBD1. The length of the CDR3 is 18 residues. The germline CDR1 and CDR2 sequences are SGHRS and YFSETQ. The V and J ends lost 2 bases and 2 bases, in that order; junction bases with no gene match: 13. The CDR3 DNA reads as TGCGCCAGCAGCTTTGGGACAGGCGGTACCCGGGTCACAGATACGCAGTATTTT. As protein: CASSFGTGGTRVTDTQYF.

V usage is TRBV24-1 and J usage is TRBJ2-7; D may correspond to TRBD1 or TRBD2 (5 bases each). The CDR3 has 16 residues. Trimming cost V 2 bases and J 9 bases, with 22 bases left between them. Germline V gene lookup returns CDR1 KGHDR and CDR2 SFDVKD. Here the CDR3 reads CATSDWGISPWLWQYF. For the CDR3, the DNA is TGTGCCACCAGTGATTGGGGGATCAGCCCTTGGCTCTGGCAGTACTTC.

V usage is TRBV28 and J usage is TRBJ1-2; D call uncertain. The CDR3 extends over 14 amino acids. Trimming left V 6 bases short and J 4 bases short, with 15 bases between. The germline gives CDR1 MDHEN, CDR2 SYDVKM. The CDR3 loop reads CASRLGSGLYGYTF. The CDR3 nucleotides are TGTGCCAGCAGACTCGGGTCAGGACTCTATGGCTACACCTTC.

V usage is TRBV2 and J usage is TRBJ1-5; TRBD1 is a possible D gene (6 bases). The V end lost 6 bases, the J end lost 4 bases, and 13 bases lay between the germline ends. This CDR3 has 14 residues. CDR1 is SNHLY, CDR2 FYNNEI, per germline. The CDR3 nucleotides are TGTGCCAGCAGCGACAGGACTGGTAATCAGCCCCAGCATTTT. Translated, it gives CASSDRTGNQPQHF.

This chain uses TRBV9 with TRBJ2-3; D perhaps matches TRBD2 (5 bases). V lost 0 bases to trimming and J lost 4 bases, with 15 bases between them. CDR1 is SGDLS and CDR2 is YYNGEE in the germline V gene. There are 16 residues in the CDR3. The CDR3 region is CASSVVHSGVADTQYF. The CDR3 nucleotides are TGTGCCAGCAGCGTAGTTCATTCCGGGGTTGCAGATACGCAGTATTTT.

J is TRBJ1-2 and V is TRBV10-3, with D possibly being TRBD1 (6 bases). The V end was cut by 6 bases, the J end by 1 base, with 12 bases between. The CDR3 is 14 residues long. From germline, CDR1 is ENHRY and CDR2 SYGVKD. Written as DNA, the CDR3 is TGTGCCATCAGCACCGACAGGCTTAACTATGGCTACACCTTC. Translation gives CAISTDRLNYGYTF.

The chain uses TRBV4-1 and TRBJ2-1, with 11 positions matching TRBD2. This CDR3 has 16 amino acids. The germline CDR1 and CDR2 sequences are MGHRA and YSYEKL. With 2 bases clipped from V and 10 bases from J, the junction kept 10 bases outside the gene matches. CDR3 nucleotides: TGCGCCAGCAGCCAAAGTGGGACTAGCGGTGTAGTGGAGCAGTTCTTC. This codes for CASSQSGTSGVVEQFF.

The chain is built from TRBV6-5 and TRBJ1-2; D gene unclear. Germline loops: CDR1 MNHEY, CDR2 SVGAGI. Trimming removed 6 bases from V and 3 bases from J, with 8 bases in between. CDR3 length: 12 amino acids. The CDR3 is CASRRVDYGYTF. CDR3 sequence (DNA): TGTGCCAGCAGAAGAGTGGACTATGGCTACACCTTC.

This chain joins TRBV7-3 and TRBJ2-7, with unresolved D. CDR1 SGHTA and CDR2 FQGTGA come from the germline V gene. This CDR3 spans 13 amino acids. Trimming removed 5 bases at V and 6 bases at J, with 14 bases between. CDR3: CASSRKGSLEQYF. The DNA for the CDR3 is TGTGCCAGCAGCCGAAAGGGCAGCCTCGAGCAGTACTTC.